These 8 T cell receptor beta chains originate from one sample sequenced in a study of T-cell reconstitution after alpha-beta-depleted transplantation in children. Unique molecular identifiers were incorporated into the prepared TCRbeta library. TCRdb re-called the PCR reads with MiXCR, one entry per CDR3 protein. The sample holds hundreds of thousands of distinct CDR3 sequences, approximately 15% seen once. The sequencing used PBMCs, mostly from graft donor cells, collected 360 days after TCRalphabeta/CD19-depleted stem cell transplant. The receptors were gathered from a male patient younger than 18 who had a stem cell transplant for acute lymphoblastic leukemia, so the T cells may come from the graft donor.

Here the CDR3 reads CASSQPRWRDHNEQFF. The CDR3 DNA reads as TGCGCCAGCAGCCAGCCTCGATGGAGGGATCACAATGAGCAGTTCTTC. This chain connects TRBV4-1 to TRBJ2-1; the D gene is possibly TRBD2 (6 bases). The V gene's germline CDR1 is MGHRA and CDR2 YSYEKL. CDR3 length: 16 amino acids. The V end was cut by 3 bases, the J end by 5 bases, with 17 bases between.

The table lists this clonotype with a few counts. This chain connects TRBV11-3 to TRBJ2-2; D is unresolved. Trimming took 5 bases from V and 7 from J, leaving 11 bases between them. Per germline, CDR1 SGHNT and CDR2 YENEEA. CDR3 length: 13 residues. In nucleotides, the CDR3 is TGTGCCAGCAGCCAAATGGCCGTCGGGGAGCTGTTTTTT. Residues: CASSQMAVGELFF.

This clonotype has only a few counts. CDR3 region: CASSFPTGQGGNYGYTF. The CDR3 DNA sequence: TGTGCCAGCAGTTTCCCGACAGGACAGGGTGGGAACTATGGCTACACCTTC. The genes are TRBV12-3 or TRBV12-4 and TRBJ1-2; 8 bases are shared with TRBD1. The CDR3 runs to 17 residues. The V segment lost 3 bases and the J segment 2 bases; nucleotides outside the gene matches: 11.

There are many counts of this clonotype. The V call is TRBV9, the J call TRBJ2-1, with D tentatively TRBD2 (6 bases). Trimming left V 0 bases short and J 6 bases short, with 28 bases between. The CDR3 is 20 residues long. Germline V CDR1 and CDR2: SGDLS, YYNGEE. This chain's CDR3 is CASSVDGTEGPLAPINEQFF. The CDR3 region has the DNA TGTGCCAGCAGCGTAGATGGCACAGAGGGACCACTAGCCCCCATCAATGAGCAGTTCTTC.

This clonotype was seen a handful of times. In nucleotides, the CDR3 is TGCAGTGCTTACCCGGACACACAAGAGACCCAGTACTTC. As protein: CSAYPDTQETQYF. The chain has TRBV20-1 and TRBJ2-5; TRBD1 is a possible D gene (5 bases). Looked up from germline, CDR1 is DFQATT and CDR2 is SNEGSKA (reference sequence). V lost 5 bases to trimming and J lost 2 bases, with 12 bases between them. The CDR3 consists of 13 residues.

The rearrangement joins TRBV27 to TRBJ2-2; the D gene is possibly TRBD2 (5 bases). Germline loops: CDR1 MNHEY, CDR2 SMNVEV (reference sequence). Trimming pared 3 bases from V and 6 bases from J, leaving 8 bases between. The CDR3 is 13 residues long. CDR3 region: CASSFTGSGELFF. The DNA for the CDR3 is TGTGCCAGCAGTTTTACGGGATCCGGGGAGCTGTTTTTT.

This rearrangement joins TRBV7-8 to TRBJ2-1, with D maybe TRBD2 (5 bases). V was cut by 3 bases and J by 2 bases, with 11 bases left in between. CDR1 SGHVS and CDR2 FQNEAQ come from the germline V gene. This CDR3 is 15 amino acids long. CDR3 in DNA: TGTGCCAGCAGCTTTTTAGCGATGCCCTACAATGAGCAGTTCTTC. Residues: CASSFLAMPYNEQFF.

In nucleotides, the CDR3 is TGCGCCGGAACTACAGGGCGGGACACTGAAGCTTTCTTT. Translated: CAGTTGRDTEAFF. This chain joins TRBV10-1 and TRBJ1-1, with D possibly being TRBD1 (6 bases). Germline V lookup: CDR1 WNHNN, CDR2 SYGVQD (reference sequence). The length of the CDR3 is 13 residues. Trimming left V 11 bases short and J 3 bases short, with 16 bases between.